These 7 T cell receptor beta chains were all obtained from the same sample, sequenced in a study of T cell responses to AZD1222 COVID-19 vaccine. Generated by immunoSEQ multiplex PCR, the TCRdb table keeps only in-frame clones and is missing some. Of about 130,000 clones detected, just over 85% appear once; the ten largest clones hold around 20%. Sample: peripheral blood, taken on day 0 of MenACWY control vaccination. The receptors here all came from an adult in good health.

V gene TRBV5-4 combines with J gene TRBJ2-7; the match to TRBD1 covers 12 bases. The CDR3 covers 16 residues. CDR1 is SGHNT, CDR2 YYREEE, per germline (reference sequence). Trimming at V came to 3 bases and at J to 3 bases, leaving 7 bases not matched to a gene. The CDR3 DNA reads TGTGCCAGCAGCTCGGGACAGGGGGCGAAAGTCTACGAGCAGTACTTC. Its protein is CASSSGQGAKVYEQYF. The full variable domain, rest sourced from reference TRBV5-4 and TRBJ2-7, is ETGVTQSPTHLIKTRGQQVTLRCSSQSGHNTVSWYQQALGQGPQFIFQYYREEENGRGNFPPRFSGLQFPNYSSELNVNALELDDSALYLCASSSGQGAKVYEQYFGPGTRLTVT.

The CDR3 region has the DNA TGTGCCAGCAGCTTGGGACTAGCGGGAGCGAGGGAGCAGTACTTC. It codes for CASSLGLAGAREQYF. The gene calls are TRBV5-4 and TRBJ2-7; 12 bases agree with TRBD2. CDR3 size: 15 residues. Losses at the gene ends were 0 bases for V and 7 bases for J; bases not matched to a gene: 5. Germline CDR1 is SGHNT and CDR2 is YYREEE (reference sequence). Based on the CDR3 plus reference TRBV5-4 and TRBJ2-7, the full variable domain is ETGVTQSPTHLIKTRGQQVTLRCSSQSGHNTVSWYQQALGQGPQFIFQYYREEENGRGNFPPRFSGLQFPNYSSELNVNALELDDSALYLCASSLGLAGAREQYFGPGTRLTVT.

This clone was seen once. The genes are TRBV19 and TRBJ1-1, with a tentative D call TRBD1 (5 bases). The V and J ends lost 5 bases and 6 bases respectively, with 16 bases between them. This CDR3 comprises 14 residues. Germline V gives CDR1 LNHDA, CDR2 SQIVND (reference sequence). This CDR3 is CASSPFGGDPEAFF. CDR3 sequence (DNA): TGTGCCAGTAGTCCCTTCGGAGGGGACCCTGAAGCTTTCTTT.

In this sample, this clone turned up a few times. This chain links TRBV30 with TRBJ1-1; TRBD1 might be the D (6 bases). The ends were cut back, 1 base at V and 4 bases at J, with 10 bases in the middle. The CDR3 runs to 13 residues. Germline assignment: CDR1 GTSNPN and CDR2 SVGIG (reference sequence). For the CDR3, the DNA is TGTGCCTGGAGTGAAACAGGGACCACTGAAGCTTTCTTT. It specifies CAWSETGTTEAFF.

J is TRBJ2-1 and V is TRBV9; a weak D match, TRBD2 (6 bases). V gave up 0 bases and J gave up 7 bases, with 17 bases separating them. Germline CDR1 reads SGDLS; CDR2 reads YYNGEE. The CDR3 covers 16 residues. The CDR3 loop reads CASSVEVVAVENEQFF. The CDR3 DNA follows: TGTGCCAGCAGCGTAGAGGTGGTAGCGGTGGAGAATGAGCAGTTCTTC. Full variable domain (rest looked up from reference TRBV9 and TRBJ2-1): DSGVTQTPKHLITATGQRVTLRCSPRSGDLSVYWYQQSLDQGLQFLIQYYNGEERAKGNILERFSAQQFPDLHSELNLSSLELGDSALYFCASSVEVVAVENEQFFGPGTRLTVL.

The chain uses TRBV7-3 and TRBJ2-3, with 8 bases lining up with TRBD2. The junction had 7 bases not matched to a gene; V was cut back by 6 bases and J by 2 bases. Per germline, CDR1 SGHTA and CDR2 FQGTGA. This CDR3 contains 15 residues. The CDR3 is CASRGSGDPTDTQYF. In DNA, the CDR3 is TGTGCCAGCAGAGGTAGCGGGGATCCCACAGATACGCAGTATTTT.

About this clone itself: Other DNA sequences from this sample encode an identical CDR3 as well. The chain is built from TRBV5-1 and TRBJ2-1; 7 bases line up with TRBD2. This CDR3 has 13 residues. With 3 bases clipped from V and 7 bases from J, the junction kept 4 bases outside the gene matches. In germline, CDR1 is SGHRS, CDR2 YFSETQ. The CDR3 DNA reads TGCGCCAGCAGCTCGGGAGGTAGAAATGAGCAGTTCTTC. The encoded protein is CASSSGGRNEQFF.